The 19 T cell receptor beta chains below come from one sample, sequenced in a study of blood T cell repertoires in COVID-19. The table came from immunoSEQ multiplex PCR; TCRdb's copy has only in-frame clones and leaves some out. The sample gives about 9,000 clones, about 88% of which show up once; around 6.9% is in the top ten. Sequencing input: peripheral blood. The origin of the receptors is a human donor with active COVID-19. The donor label of this sample is uncertain.

The V and J genes are TRBV15 and TRBJ2-2; D is perhaps TRBD1 (6 bases). Germline V gene lookup returns CDR1 LNHNV and CDR2 YYDKDF (reference sequence). The V and J ends lost 1 base and 5 bases respectively, with 8 bases between them. The CDR3 sequence is 14 residues long. The CDR3 DNA reads as TGTGCCACCAGCAGAGCAACAGGGACCGGGGAGCTGTTTTTT. Translation: CATSRATGTGELFF.

CDR3: CASSPDRQNSPLHF. DNA of the CDR3: TGTGCCAGCAGCCCGGACCGACAGAATTCACCCCTCCACTTT. The chain carries TRBV4-2 and TRBJ1-6; TRBD1 is a possible D gene (5 bases). Looked up from germline, CDR1 is LGHNA and CDR2 is YNFKEQ. The CDR3 spans 14 residues. The V end was cut by 4 bases, the J end by 7 bases, with 11 bases between.

This clone was seen only a few times. The chain links TRBV6-5 to TRBJ1-6; a weak D match, TRBD1 (5 bases). CDR3 length equals 16 residues. Germline-derived CDR1 and CDR2 are MNHEY and SVGAGI. Trimming shortened V by 3 bases and J by 7 bases, and 16 bases separated the two germline ends. The CDR3 loop is CASSYLAGRGNSPLHF. DNA of the CDR3: TGTGCCAGCAGTTATCTCGCCGGGCGGGGGAATTCACCCCTCCACTTT.

This clone was recorded only once. This rearrangement joins TRBV15 to TRBJ2-2; maybe TRBD2 (5 bases). Trimming stripped 0 bases from V and 7 bases from J, with 9 bases between. The germline V gene has CDR1 LNHNV and CDR2 YYDKDF (reference sequence). The CDR3 has 14 amino acids. Written as DNA, the CDR3 is TGTGCCACCAGCAGAGATCGGGGAATCGGGGAGCTGTTTTTT. Protein sequence: CATSRDRGIGELFF. Looking up the rest from reference TRBV15 and TRBJ2-2 gives the full variable domain: DAMVIQNPRYQVTQFGKPVTLSCSQTLNHNVMYWYQQKSSQAPKLLFHYYDKDFNNEADTPDNFQSRRPNTSFCFLDIRSPGLGDTAMYLCATSRDRGIGELFFGEGSRLTVL.

The genes are TRBV13 and TRBJ2-1; 9 bases are a match to TRBD2. Germline V gene sequence: CDR1 PRHDT, CDR2 FYEKMQ (reference sequence). Trimming took 6 bases from V and 2 from J; bases not matched to a gene: 14. This CDR3 has 18 amino acids. The CDR3 loop reads CASSLRTLAGPPYNEQFF. The CDR3 region has the DNA TGTGCCAGCAGTTTAAGAACCCTAGCGGGACCTCCCTACAATGAGCAGTTCTTC. The variable domain in full, with the rest retrieved from reference TRBV13 and TRBJ2-1, is AAGVIQSPRHLIKEKRETATLKCYPIPRHDTVYWYQQGPGQDPQFLISFYEKMQSDKGSIPDRFSAQQFSDYHSELNMSSLELGDSALYFCASSLRTLAGPPYNEQFFGPGTRLTVL.

The chain recombines TRBV2 with TRBJ2-7, with D maybe TRBD2 (6 bases). The CDR3 extends over 12 amino acids. The V gene lost 4 bases and the J gene lost 3 bases, with 7 bases spanning the gap. Germline V lookup: CDR1 SNHLY, CDR2 FYNNEI. The CDR3 loop is CASSADYYEQYV. As DNA, the CDR3 is TGTGCCAGCAGTGCGGACTACTACGAGCAGTACGTC.

The chain joins TRBV21-1 to TRBJ2-7; the D call of TRBD1 is as the table states it, not checked on the DNA. TRBV21-1 is a pseudogene locus. CDR3 length: 16 amino acids. The CDR3 region is CASSKVRQGSHYEQYV. CDR3 nucleotide sequence: TGTGCCAGCAGCAAAGTAAGGCAGGGCTCCCACTACGAGCAGTACGTC.

The rearrangement uses TRBV10-3 and TRBJ2-7, with no clear D. V lost 0 bases and J lost 4, with 10 bases in between. Looked up from germline, CDR1 is ENHRY and CDR2 is SYGVKD. The CDR3 has 14 amino acids. Written as DNA, the CDR3 is TGTGCCATCAGTGAGTCTCTAGAAGGATACGAGCAGTACTTC. Translated: CAISESLEGYEQYF.

This chain connects TRBV3-1 (or the pseudogene TRBV3-2) to TRBJ1-2; 7 positions agree with TRBD1. The CDR3 has 14 residues. V shed 1 base, J shed 5 bases, and the junction held 4 bases outside the gene matches. CDR1 and CDR2 from the germline V gene are LGHDT and YNNKEL (reference sequence). In DNA, the CDR3 is TGTGCCAGCAGCCAAGGGGGGACAGCTTATGGCTACACCTTC. Translating it yields CASSQGGTAYGYTF.

The V gene is TRBV3-1 (or the pseudogene TRBV3-2), the J gene TRBJ2-3, with D tentatively TRBD2 (6 bases). Germline CDR1 is LGHDT and CDR2 is YNNKEL (reference sequence). CDR3 length: 15 residues. Trimming took 1 base from V and 4 from J, leaving 12 bases between them. The CDR3 reads CASSQGGLASDTQYF. The CDR3 nucleotides read TGTGCCAGCAGCCAAGGCGGGCTAGCGTCAGATACGCAGTATTTT.

This chain links TRBV14 with TRBJ1-1; a weak D match, TRBD1 (5 bases). This CDR3 region has 14 residues. The germline V and J ends were trimmed by 0 bases and 4 bases, with 9 bases remaining between them. Germline V gene lookup returns CDR1 SGHDN and CDR2 FVKESK. CDR3 loop: CASSQEYRSTEAFF. CDR3 bases: TGTGCCAGCAGCCAAGAGTACAGGTCCACTGAAGCTTTCTTT.

V is TRBV11-3 and J is TRBJ2-2, with a possible D match to TRBD1 (5 bases). This CDR3 contains 15 residues. Between the trimmed V and J ends, which lost 1 base and 0 bases, there was a span of 6 bases. Looked up from germline, CDR1 is SGHNT and CDR2 is YENEEA. The CDR3 loop reads CASSLGGANTGELFF. CDR3 bases: TGTGCCAGCAGCTTAGGGGGCGCGAACACCGGGGAGCTGTTTTTT.

This clone was recorded a few times. The chain combines TRBV7-6 with TRBJ2-6; no firm D call. V lost 2 bases and J lost 0, with 5 bases in between. The germline CDR1 and CDR2 sequences are SGHVS and FNYEAQ. The CDR3 loop spans 15 amino acids. CDR3 loop: CASSLTVSGANVLTF. The CDR3 DNA sequence: TGTGCCAGCAGCTTAACGGTCTCTGGGGCCAACGTCCTGACTTTC.

V is TRBV7-9 and J is TRBJ2-3, with D unresolved. Germline CDR1 and CDR2: SEHNR and FQNEAQ (reference sequence). The CDR3 is made up of 14 amino acids. V lost 0 bases and J lost 4, with 8 bases in between. CDR3 residues: CASSLATQSDTQYF. DNA of the CDR3: TGTGCCAGCAGCTTAGCGACACAGTCAGATACGCAGTATTTT. The whole variable domain, filled in from reference TRBV7-9 and TRBJ2-3, reads DTGVSQNPRHKITKRGQNVTFRCDPISEHNRLYWYRQTLGQGPEFLTYFQNEAQLEKSRLLSDRFSAERPKGSFSTLEIQRTEQGDSAMYLCASSLATQSDTQYFGPGTRLTVL.

V and J are TRBV28 and TRBJ2-3; no definite D call. This CDR3 has 13 amino acids. Germline V lookup: CDR1 MDHEN, CDR2 SYDVKM. Trimming removed 3 bases from V and 2 bases from J, with 6 bases in between. CDR3 sequence (DNA): TGTGCCAGCAGTTTCCGGTCCACAGATACGCAGTATTTT. Its translation: CASSFRSTDTQYF.

In its sample, this clone was seen a few times. J is TRBJ2-7 and V is TRBV10-1; 8 bases map to TRBD1. The germline V gene encodes CDR1 WNHNN and CDR2 SYGVQD (reference sequence). V dropped 3 bases and J dropped 5; count of bases not matched to a gene: 6. CDR3 length equals 14 residues. CDR3 nucleotide sequence: TGCGCCAGCAGTGAAAGACAGGGGCCAAACGAGCAGTACGTC. Its translation is CASSERQGPNEQYV.

The V gene is TRBV7-6, the J gene TRBJ1-1; 7 nucleotides align to TRBD1. The V gene end was trimmed by 1 base and the J gene end by 7 bases; junction bases not matched to a gene: 12. Germline-derived CDR1 and CDR2 are SGHVS and FNYEAQ. This CDR3 has 16 residues. CDR3 amino acids: CASSLVRTGREGEAFF. The CDR3 coding sequence is TGTGCCAGCAGCTTAGTCCGGACAGGCCGGGAGGGTGAAGCTTTCTTT. Based on the CDR3 plus reference TRBV7-6 and TRBJ1-1, the full variable domain is GAGVSQSPRYKVTKRGQDVALRCDPISGHVSLYWYRQALGQGPEFLTYFNYEAQQDKSGLPNDRFSAERPEGSISTLTIQRTEQRDSAMYRCASSLVRTGREGEAFFGQGTRLTVV.

The V and J genes are TRBV9 and TRBJ2-1, with TRBD2 matching over 7 bases. Per the germline V gene, CDR1 is SGDLS and CDR2 is YYNGEE. The CDR3 runs to 16 residues. V trimming: 0 bases; J trimming: 1 base; junction bases outside the gene matches: 4. The CDR3 nucleotides are TGTGCCAGCAGCGTAGGCGGGGGTTTTTCCTACAATGAGCAGTTCTTC. Translated: CASSVGGGFSYNEQFF. The complete variable domain, with remaining parts taken from reference TRBV9 and TRBJ2-1, reads DSGVTQTPKHLITATGQRVTLRCSPRSGDLSVYWYQQSLDQGLQFLIQYYNGEERAKGNILERFSAQQFPDLHSELNLSSLELGDSALYFCASSVGGGFSYNEQFFGPGTRLTVL.

This chain uses TRBV11-2 with TRBJ2-7, with TRBD2 matching 13 bases. The CDR3 has 18 residues. V lost 2 bases to trimming and J lost 0 bases; unmatched junction nucleotides: 7. The V gene's germline CDR1 is SGHAT and CDR2 FQNNGV. The CDR3 protein is CASSLTSGGASSSYEQYF. CDR3 DNA sequence: TGTGCCAGCAGCTTAACTAGCGGGGGGGCAAGCAGCTCCTACGAGCAGTACTTC.